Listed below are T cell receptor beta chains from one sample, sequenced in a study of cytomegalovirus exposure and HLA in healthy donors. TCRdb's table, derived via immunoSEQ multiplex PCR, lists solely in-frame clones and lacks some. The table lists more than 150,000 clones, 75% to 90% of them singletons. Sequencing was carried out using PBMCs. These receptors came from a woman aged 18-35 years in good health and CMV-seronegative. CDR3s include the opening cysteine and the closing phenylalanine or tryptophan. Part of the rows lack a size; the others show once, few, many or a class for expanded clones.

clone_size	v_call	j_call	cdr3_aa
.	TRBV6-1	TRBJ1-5	CASSEEGVPHQPQHF
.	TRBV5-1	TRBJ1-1	CASSLLVNTEAFF
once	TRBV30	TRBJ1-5	CAWSKGDLNQPQHF
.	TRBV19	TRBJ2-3	CASTHGEAADTQYF
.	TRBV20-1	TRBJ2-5	CSAERETQYF
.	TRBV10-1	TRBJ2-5	CASSESTAQETQYF
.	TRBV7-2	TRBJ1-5	CASSQMATTNQPQHF
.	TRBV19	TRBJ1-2	CASSFTGGANYGYTF
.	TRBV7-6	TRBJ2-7	CASSPYPTGDSYEQYF
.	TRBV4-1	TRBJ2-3	CASSQDRLAGTLPPTDTQYF
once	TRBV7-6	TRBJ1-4	CASSTTGTNEKLFF
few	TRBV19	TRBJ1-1	CASSTRGRNTEAFF
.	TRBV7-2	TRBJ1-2	CASSLGTGVGGGYTF
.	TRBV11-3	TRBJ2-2	CASSLGGLGHNATGELFF
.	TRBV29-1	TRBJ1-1	CSVDNEAFF
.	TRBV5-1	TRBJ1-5	CASSLGPGQGVQNQPQHF
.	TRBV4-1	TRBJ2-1	CASTPGGGATDEQFF
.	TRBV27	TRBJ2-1	CASSLASGGAYNEQFF
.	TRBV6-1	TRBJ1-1	CASSGSPLEAFF
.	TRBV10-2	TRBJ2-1	CASSDTGVIHNEQFF
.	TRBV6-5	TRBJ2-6	CASSRGFLGANVLTF
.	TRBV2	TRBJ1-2	CASSRIEQGIGYTF
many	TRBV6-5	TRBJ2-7	CASSLLAGSEQYF
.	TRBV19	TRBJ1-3	CASSDRQGSPSGNTIYF
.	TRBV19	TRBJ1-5	CASSTSRAQGVRPQHF
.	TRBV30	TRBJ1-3	CAWSPSRAGYTIYF
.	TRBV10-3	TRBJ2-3	CAISDQISTDTQYF
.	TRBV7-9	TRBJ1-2	CASSPHLEGYTF
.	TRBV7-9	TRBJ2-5	CASSLGGVQRETQYF
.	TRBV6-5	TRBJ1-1	CASSYRADMNTEAFF
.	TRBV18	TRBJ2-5	CASSLQRGETQYF
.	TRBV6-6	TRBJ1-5	CASSSGRVRQPQHF
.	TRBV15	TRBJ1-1	CATSREAGLSTEAFF